The next 25 T cell receptor beta chains were all read from a single sample in a study of cytomegalovirus exposure and HLA in healthy donors. The PCR had 60 Vbeta and 13 Jbeta primers. Sequenced by immunoSEQ multiplex PCR; TCRdb stores in-frame clones only, minus some. The sample shows some 170,000 clones, more than 70% of them seen only once. Specimen: PBMCs. Source of these receptors: a man in his 60s in good health and CMV-seronegative.

V and J are TRBV28 and TRBJ2-7; D remains ambiguous. The length of the CDR3 is 10 residues. Germline-derived CDR1 and CDR2 are MDHEN and SYDVKM. For the CDR3, the DNA is TGTGTTCGGAGCTCCTACGAGCAGTACTTC. Protein sequence: CVRSSYEQYF. Full variable domain (remainder filled in from reference TRBV28 and TRBJ2-7): DVKVTQSSRYLVKRTGEKVFLECVQDMDHENMFWYRQDPGLGLRLIYFSYDVKMKEKGDIPEGYSVSREKKERFSLILESASTNQTSMYLCVRSSYEQYFGPGTRLTVT.

The V gene is TRBV28, the J gene TRBJ2-3, with 9 bases fitting TRBD2. The CDR3 length is 15 residues. The V gene end was trimmed by 4 bases and the J gene end by 2 bases; junction bases not matched to a gene: 4. CDR1 MDHEN and CDR2 SYDVKM come from the germline V gene. DNA for the CDR3: TGTGCCAGCAGTTCTAGCGGGGACCACACAGATACGCAGTATTTT. Its protein is CASSSSGDHTDTQYF.

The V call is TRBV7-2, the J call TRBJ1-1, with D hard to call. V lost 1 base to trimming and J lost 1 base, with 7 bases between them. The CDR3 spans 14 residues. CDR1 SGHTA and CDR2 FQGNSA come from the germline V gene. CDR3 sequence (DNA): TGTGCCAGCAGCTTAGAACGGGGGAACACTGAAGCTTTCTTT. It codes for CASSLERGNTEAFF.

The chain is built from TRBV9 and TRBJ2-2, with D possibly TRBD2 on 6 matching bases. Trimming pared 4 bases from V and 6 bases from J, leaving 13 bases between. The CDR3 has 14 amino acids. Germline-derived CDR1 and CDR2 are SGDLS and YYNGEE. As DNA, the CDR3 is TGTGCCAGCAGCCCCGGCGGAGGGGCCGGGGAGCTGTTTTTT. Protein sequence: CASSPGGGAGELFF.

CDR3: CASSFSDSSYEQYF. CDR3 in DNA: TGTGCCAGCAGCTTCAGCGACAGCTCCTACGAGCAGTACTTC. The chain uses TRBV7-7 and TRBJ2-7; weak D call: TRBD1 (5 bases). The CDR3 is 14 residues long. Deletions cut 3 bases from V and 0 bases from J, with 9 bases between. The V gene's germline CDR1 is SSHAT and CDR2 FNYEAQ (reference sequence).

This clone was detected only once. DNA of the CDR3: TGTGCCACCAGCACGGAACTAGGGCAGAGTCTGTACTTC. Translated: CATSTELGQSLYF. The chain links TRBV15 to TRBJ2-7; D might be TRBD2 (5 bases). This CDR3 has 13 amino acids. V dropped 4 bases and J dropped 12 bases, with 19 bases sitting between them. CDR1 and CDR2 (germline): LNHNV, YYDKDF (reference sequence).

In its sample, this clone was seen a few times. The rearrangement uses TRBV15 and TRBJ2-7; 7 nucleotides align to TRBD1. The CDR3 is 13 residues long. Germline V gene sequence: CDR1 LNHNV, CDR2 YYDKDF (reference sequence). J was trimmed by 2 bases and V by 5 bases; bases with no gene match: 3. The CDR3 sequence: CATSGTATYEQYF. The CDR3 region has the DNA TGTGCCACCAGCGGGACAGCGACCTACGAGCAGTACTTC.

This rearrangement joins TRBV5-1 to TRBJ2-6; D unclear. Germline loops: CDR1 SGHRS, CDR2 YFSETQ. V shed 2 bases and J shed 0 bases, with 6 bases lying between them. The length of the CDR3 is 15 residues. Here the CDR3 DNA reads TGCGCCAGCAGCTTAACGGTCTCTGGGGCCAACGTCCTGACTTTC. Translation gives CASSLTVSGANVLTF.

The genes are TRBV19 and TRBJ1-1; unclear D gene. The V gene lost 7 bases and the J gene lost 4 bases, with 19 bases spanning the gap. CDR3 length: 15 amino acids. The germline V gene has CDR1 LNHDA and CDR2 SQIVND (reference sequence). The CDR3, as DNA: TGTGCCAGTACCACGTACCCCCGGGAAGGCACTGAAGCTTTCTTT. The encoded protein is CASTTYPREGTEAFF.

The chain carries TRBV7-6 and TRBJ2-7; the D gene is possibly TRBD1 (6 bases). Germline V CDR1 and CDR2: SGHVS, FNYEAQ. This CDR3 has 14 amino acids. Trimming cost V 5 bases and J 1 base, with 12 bases left between them. The CDR3 loop reads CASSQGSTSYEQYF. In DNA, the CDR3 is TGTGCCAGCAGCCAGGGGAGTACTTCCTACGAGCAGTACTTC. Variable domain in full (rest from reference TRBV7-6 and TRBJ2-7): GAGVSQSPRYKVTKRGQDVALRCDPISGHVSLYWYRQALGQGPEFLTYFNYEAQQDKSGLPNDRFSAERPEGSISTLTIQRTEQRDSAMYRCASSQGSTSYEQYFGPGTRLTVT.

This clone was counted between two and nine times. The V gene is TRBV7-8, the J gene TRBJ2-7; 7 positions match TRBD1. Germline V gives CDR1 SGHVS, CDR2 FQNEAQ. This CDR3 contains 14 residues. Germline trimming cut 1 base from V and 4 bases from J; bases unmatched to any gene: 4. The CDR3 protein is CASSLVAGGYEQYF. Here the CDR3 DNA reads TGTGCCAGCAGCTTAGTGGCAGGGGGATACGAGCAGTACTTC.

The CDR3 reads CASSLDRVATGELFF. The CDR3 DNA is TGTGCCAGCAGTCTTGACAGGGTGGCCACCGGGGAGCTGTTTTTT. The chain links TRBV6-1 to TRBJ2-2; TRBD1 aligns across 7 bases. The V and J ends lost 5 bases and 4 bases, in that order; junction bases with no gene match: 7. The CDR3 totals 15 residues. CDR1 MNHNS and CDR2 SASEGT come from the germline V gene.

This clone has more than one count but fewer than ten. Here the CDR3 DNA reads TGTGCCACCAGCAGAGGGGGGGGGAACTCCTACAATGAGCAGTTCTTC. Protein product: CATSRGGGNSYNEQFF. J is TRBJ2-1 and V is TRBV15; TRBD2 agrees at 7 bases. With V trimmed by 1 base and J by 0 bases, 3 bases remained unmatched. Germline CDR1 reads LNHNV; CDR2 reads YYDKDF (reference sequence). This CDR3 is built from 16 residues.

The chain links TRBV13 to TRBJ2-3; TRBD2 agrees at 12 bases. The CDR3 covers 16 residues. V lost 5 bases and J lost 4; bases outside the gene matches: 7. From germline, CDR1 is PRHDT and CDR2 FYEKMQ (reference sequence). CDR3 nucleotides: TGTGCCAGCAGCCCTAGACTAGCGGGAGTTTCAGATACGCAGTATTTT. Translation: CASSPRLAGVSDTQYF.

The CDR3 nucleotides read TGTGCCAGCATCCAATCTCGGCCGAGGACAGGGTATAAAGCCGTCCTGACTTTC. Translation gives CASIQSRPRTGYKAVLTF. The chain uses TRBV28 and TRBJ2-6; TRBD1 aligns across 8 bases. V dropped 7 bases and J dropped 12; count of bases not matched to a gene: 23. The CDR3 has 18 residues. Germline V gene data show CDR1 as MDHEN and CDR2 as SYDVKM.

The chain carries TRBV6-1 and TRBJ1-1, with TRBD1 matching 9 bases. The CDR3 is 15 residues long. Germline V gives CDR1 MNHNS, CDR2 SASEGT. V was clipped by 7 bases and J by 1 base; unmatched bases: 7. CDR3 sequence (DNA): TGTGCCAGCAATAGAATGGGACAGGGGAACACTGAAGCTTTCTTT. This encodes CASNRMGQGNTEAFF.

The chain employs TRBV6-1 and TRBJ2-3, with D possibly being TRBD1 (5 bases). Per germline, CDR1 MNHNS and CDR2 SASEGT. The CDR3 extends over 14 amino acids. Between the trimmed V and J ends, which lost 6 bases and 4 bases, there was a span of 14 bases. The CDR3 DNA sequence: TGTGCCAGCAGCCTGACAGAATCCCCAGATACGCAGTATTTT. Its translation: CASSLTESPDTQYF.

This clone was seen a few times. This sequence joins TRBV2 and TRBJ2-5; D possibly corresponds to TRBD2 (9 bases). CDR1 is SNHLY, CDR2 FYNNEI, per germline. This CDR3 contains 17 residues. V was shortened by 6 bases and J by 2 bases, with 22 bases between the two germline ends. CDR3 sequence (DNA): TGTGCCAGCAGCCCCTCAGGGGGCGGGAGGGCTCAAGAGACCCAGTACTTC. Translation gives CASSPSGGGRAQETQYF.

The genes are TRBV5-1 and TRBJ1-1; a weak D match, TRBD1 (6 bases). The germline V gene encodes CDR1 SGHRS and CDR2 YFSETQ. The ends were cut back, 6 bases at V and 11 bases at J, with 26 bases in the middle. CDR3 length: 15 residues. The CDR3 sequence is CASTPFLTGSREAFF. CDR3 bases: TGCGCCAGCACCCCATTTCTTACAGGGAGTCGTGAGGCTTTCTTT.

The J gene is TRBJ2-5, the V gene TRBV5-4, with 8 bases aligning to TRBD1. The CDR3 has 17 amino acids. Germline V gene sequence: CDR1 SGHNT, CDR2 YYREEE (reference sequence). The junction had 13 bases not matched to a gene; V was cut back by 4 bases and J by 2 bases. CDR3 sequence: CASSPPGGTGGQETQYF. DNA of the CDR3: TGTGCCAGCAGCCCACCTGGTGGGACAGGAGGACAAGAGACCCAGTACTTC.

Points on this clone: The junction and the germline gene differ at one end; a read error may be behind it. The rearrangement links TRBV7-3 to TRBJ1-1, with TRBD1 matching over 9 bases. Per the germline V gene, CDR1 is SGHTA and CDR2 is FQGTGA. The CDR3 extends over 16 amino acids. CDR3 amino acids: CASSLTGGVMNTEAFF. DNA of the CDR3: TGTGCCAGCAGCCTAACAGGGGGCGTAATGAACACTGAAGCTTTCTTT.

The chain couples TRBV7-2 to TRBJ2-3; 14 bases line up with TRBD2. The germline V gene encodes CDR1 SGHTA and CDR2 FQGNSA. Trimming took 5 bases from V and 5 from J; bases not matched to a gene: 12. CDR3 length: 18 residues. Here the CDR3 DNA reads TGTGCCAGCAGCCCCGGACTAGCGGGGGGCTGGGAGGGAGATACGCAGTATTTT. Translation gives CASSPGLAGGWEGDTQYF.

The genes are TRBV2 and TRBJ1-2, with a possible D match to TRBD1 (6 bases). V dropped 5 bases and J dropped 2 bases, with 15 bases sitting between them. This CDR3 contains 15 residues. Looked up from germline, CDR1 is SNHLY and CDR2 is FYNNEI. In DNA form, the CDR3 reads TGTGCCAGCAGTCGCCGGGACATGAGCAACTATGGCTACACCTTC. Its protein is CASSRRDMSNYGYTF.

The chain employs TRBV11-2 and TRBJ1-2, with TRBD1 matching over 7 bases. The CDR3 totals 13 residues. Losses at the gene ends were 4 bases for V and 7 bases for J; bases not matched to a gene: 6. Germline CDR1 SGHAT, CDR2 FQNNGV. The CDR3 nucleotides read TGTGCCAGCAGCTCAACTACAGGGGTTGGCTACACCTTC. Translation: CASSSTTGVGYTF.

Details on this clone: Other DNA sequences in this sample translate to the same CDR3. The CDR3 DNA reads TGTGCCAGCAGCGCGGGACAGAGCACAGATACGCAGTATTTT. Residues: CASSAGQSTDTQYF. The V gene is TRBV9, the J gene TRBJ2-3; 7 bases are shared with TRBD1. Germline CDR1 reads SGDLS; CDR2 reads YYNGEE. Trimming cost V 3 bases and J 0 bases; bases outside gene matches: 1. This CDR3 has 14 residues. The variable domain in full, with the rest retrieved from reference TRBV9 and TRBJ2-3, is DSGVTQTPKHLITATGQRVTLRCSPRSGDLSVYWYQQSLDQGLQFLIQYYNGEERAKGNILERFSAQQFPDLHSELNLSSLELGDSALYFCASSAGQSTDTQYFGPGTRLTVL.